The 7 T cell receptor beta chains reported below all come from one sample, sequenced in a study of CD8+CD57+ T cells in acquired aplastic anemia. Patients chosen for sequencing had CD8+CD57+ cells that had expanded, as shown by flow cytometry. CDR3 and TCR beta VDJ profiling relied on genomic DNA as the template. TCRdb redid the calling of the reads with MiXCR, one entry per CDR3 protein. The profile shows approximately 220,000 distinct CDR3 sequences, more than 45% of them singletons. Source material: sorted CD4+, CD8+, or CD8+CD57+ T cells (not recorded which) from PBMCs. These receptors came from a human donor with aplastic anemia.

The count of this clonotype is one. The chain joins TRBV3-1 to TRBJ2-5; D ambiguous. Germline V lookup: CDR1 LGHDT, CDR2 YNNKEL (reference sequence). V lost 1 base to trimming and J lost 5 bases, with 11 bases between them. The CDR3 totals 14 residues. This CDR3 reads CASSQGLSGETQYF. CDR3 nucleotide sequence: TGTGCCAGCAGCCAAGGACTCTCTGGCGAGACCCAGTACTTC.

This clonotype was detected many times. The rearrangement uses TRBV9 and TRBJ1-5; D is undetermined. The germline V gene has CDR1 SGDLS and CDR2 YYNGEE. Trimming took 5 bases from V and 6 from J, leaving 15 bases between them. The CDR3 spans 14 residues. The CDR3 region is CASSGGSLSQPQHF. CDR3 coding DNA: TGTGCCAGCAGTGGCGGGTCCCTGAGTCAGCCCCAGCATTTT.

The table lists this clonotype with many counts. The chain couples TRBV4-3 to TRBJ2-7; 13 positions match TRBD2. The CDR3 spans 16 residues. Per the germline V gene, CDR1 is LGHNA and CDR2 is YSLEER. After removal of 4 bases from V and 2 bases from J, the junction contained 5 bases not matched to a gene. The CDR3 here is CASSPGLAGATYEQYF. The CDR3 nucleotides read TGCGCCAGCAGCCCTGGACTAGCGGGGGCCACCTACGAGCAGTACTTC.

J is TRBJ1-6 and V is TRBV25-1; D remains ambiguous. The germline V gene encodes CDR1 MGHDK and CDR2 SYGVNS. Trimming pared 4 bases from V and 5 bases from J, leaving 12 bases between. This CDR3 contains 15 residues. CDR3 region: CASSALGRHNSPLHF. The CDR3 DNA is TGTGCCAGCAGTGCCCTAGGGCGACATAATTCACCCCTCCACTTT.

The gene calls are TRBV20-1 and TRBJ1-2, with a possible D match to TRBD1 (5 bases). The length of the CDR3 is 13 residues. Germline V gene data show CDR1 as DFQATT and CDR2 as SNEGSKA (reference sequence). Trimming took 3 bases from V and 0 from J, leaving 8 bases between them. This CDR3 reads CSASLGANYGYTF. The CDR3 DNA reads TGCAGTGCTAGTCTAGGGGCTAACTATGGCTACACCTTC.

This clonotype was seen repeatedly, ten times or more. The chain links TRBV10-3 to TRBJ2-1, with TRBD1 identical over 7 bases. V gave up 7 bases and J gave up 5 bases; unmatched junction bases: 8. The CDR3 loop spans 14 amino acids. Germline CDR1 reads ENHRY; CDR2 reads SYGVKD. CDR3 residues: CAINPGQTNNEQFF. In nucleotides, the CDR3 is TGTGCCATCAACCCGGGACAGACAAACAATGAGCAGTTCTTC.

This clonotype was counted at least ten times. The chain is built from TRBV27 and TRBJ2-1; maybe TRBD2 (5 bases). The V gene's germline CDR1 is MNHEY and CDR2 SMNVEV (reference sequence). Trimming removed 7 bases from V and 14 bases from J, with 12 bases in between. There are 10 residues in the CDR3. The CDR3 region is CASIGGGKFF. CDR3 DNA sequence: TGTGCCAGCATCGGAGGAGGAAAGTTCTTC.